The 11 T cell receptor beta chains given below trace back to one sample, sequenced in a study of T cells in Graves' hyperthyroidism and ophthalmopathy. Researchers amplified the TCR beta CDR3 regions from RNA transcripts. The TCR CDR3 was amplified in a first-round RT-PCR using the HTBI primer set. Each CDR3 protein gets one entry after TCRdb re-called the multiplex PCR reads with MiXCR. The sample holds about 510,000 distinct CDR3 sequences; approximately 14% are singletons and the top ten take over 11%. The sample comprised blood. The receptor set was obtained from a woman aged 40 to 50 with Graves' hyperthyroidism.

The rearrangement links TRBV5-5 to TRBJ2-7, with 11 bases fitting TRBD2. The V gene's germline CDR1 is SGHKS and CDR2 YYEKEE (reference sequence). V gave up 7 bases and J gave up 4 bases; unmatched junction bases: 7. The CDR3 runs to 14 residues. This CDR3 reads CASGRLAGPYEQYF. The CDR3 region has the DNA TGTGCCAGCGGCCGACTAGCGGGACCTTACGAGCAGTACTTC.

The sample holds many counts of this clonotype. The gene calls are TRBV7-8 and TRBJ2-3; 8 bases match TRBD2. Germline-derived CDR1 and CDR2 are SGHVS and FQNEAQ. V lost 1 base to trimming and J lost 5 bases; unmatched junction nucleotides: 5. The CDR3 sequence is 15 residues long. CDR3 region: CASSLGTGGVDTQYF. CDR3 in DNA: TGTGCCAGCAGCTTAGGCACGGGAGGGGTAGATACGCAGTATTTT. The entire variable domain, with the rest obtained from reference TRBV7-8 and TRBJ2-3, is as follows: GAGVSQSPRYKVAKRGQDVALRCDPISGHVSLFWYQQALGQGPEFLTYFQNEAQLDKSGLPSDRFFAERPEGSVSTLKIQRTQQEDSAVYLCASSLGTGGVDTQYFGPGTRLTVL.

This clonotype was picked up many times. The V and J genes are TRBV28 and TRBJ1-4; D ambiguous. CDR3 length equals 11 residues. Germline V lookup: CDR1 MDHEN, CDR2 SYDVKM. Trimming took 8 bases from V and 5 from J, leaving 6 bases between them. CDR3 DNA: TGTGCCAGCGGGTGGAATGAAAAACTGTTTTTT. This gives the protein CASGWNEKLFF.

This clonotype was seen at least ten times. The rearrangement links TRBV28 to TRBJ2-1; 7 nucleotides match TRBD2. This CDR3 is 15 amino acids long. V lost 8 bases and J lost 0; bases outside the gene matches: 7. Germline CDR1 MDHEN, CDR2 SYDVKM. The CDR3 nucleotides are TGTGCCAGCCGGCGGGAGATGAGCTCCTACAATGAGCAGTTCTTC. This translates into CASRREMSSYNEQFF.

This clonotype came up many times. V gene TRBV29-1 combines with J gene TRBJ1-2; D is uncertain. The CDR3 loop spans 14 amino acids. Between the trimmed V and J ends, which lost 2 bases and 0 bases, there was a span of 10 bases. Germline V gene lookup returns CDR1 SQVTM and CDR2 ANQGSEA. The CDR3, as DNA: TGCAGCGTTGAACTACGGCGCTCTAACTATGGCTACACCTTC. Its translation: CSVELRRSNYGYTF.

This clonotype was found many times. The chain combines TRBV12-3 or TRBV12-4 with TRBJ2-5, with 9 bases lining up with TRBD2. J was trimmed by 2 bases and V by 8 bases; bases with no gene match: 6. This CDR3 is 14 amino acids long. The CDR3 sequence: CASAGLAKQETQYF. The CDR3 DNA sequence: TGTGCCAGCGCCGGACTAGCGAAACAAGAGACCCAGTACTTC.

This clonotype appeared many times. This rearrangement joins TRBV27 to TRBJ1-2; weak D call: TRBD1 (6 bases). Germline V gives CDR1 MNHEY, CDR2 SMNVEV (reference sequence). V was shortened by 3 bases and J by 4 bases, with 12 bases between the two germline ends. The CDR3 consists of 14 residues. CDR3 coding DNA: TGTGCCAGCAGTTTTCGCAGGGGTAGCTATGGCTACACCTTC. This gives the protein CASSFRRGSYGYTF.

This clonotype was recorded many times. The chain is built from TRBV5-1 and TRBJ1-5; D possibly corresponds to TRBD1 (6 bases). Deletions cut 6 bases from V and 9 bases from J, with 25 bases between. The CDR3 has 16 residues. Germline values: CDR1 SGHRS, CDR2 YFSETQ. The CDR3 DNA reads as TGCGCCAGCAAAAGGGGGTCGAGACAGTCCCTTCGGCCCCAGCATTTT. It codes for CASKRGSRQSLRPQHF. The variable domain in full, completed from reference TRBV5-1 and TRBJ1-5, reads KAGVTQTPRYLIKTRGQQVTLSCSPISGHRSVSWYQQTPGQGLQFLFEYFSETQRNKGNFPGRFSGRQFSNSRSEMNVSTLELGDSALYLCASKRGSRQSLRPQHFGDGTRLSIL.

Points on this clonotype: The junction departs from the called germline gene at one end, perhaps through a read error. This sequence joins TRBV28 and TRBJ1-6; 7 nucleotides agree with TRBD1. The CDR3 covers 16 residues. CDR1 is MDHEN and CDR2 is SYDVKM in the germline V gene. For the CDR3, the DNA is TGTGCCGGCAGACCCCAGGGGGGCTCCTATAATTCACCCCTCCACTTT. It yields the protein CAGRPQGGSYNSPLHF. Full variable domain (missing parts from reference TRBV28 and TRBJ1-6): DVKVTQSSRYLVKRTGEKVFLECVQDMDHENMFWYRQDPGLGLRLIYFSYDVKMKEKGDIPEGYSVSREKKERFSLILESASTNQTSMYLCAGRPQGGSYNSPLHFGNGTRLTVT.

This clonotype was detected many times. J is TRBJ2-1 and V is TRBV27; 8 bases match TRBD2. From germline, CDR1 is MNHEY and CDR2 SMNVEV (reference sequence). V lost 2 bases, J lost 9 bases, and 0 bases stayed unmatched. The CDR3 is 12 residues long. The DNA for the CDR3 is TGTGCCAGCAGTTTAGCGGGAGGTGAGCAGTTCTTC. Amino acids: CASSLAGGEQFF.

This clonotype was seen many times. The chain couples TRBV28 to TRBJ2-7, with TRBD2 as a possible D gene (6 bases). V shed 2 bases and J shed 1 base, with 9 bases lying between them. The CDR3 covers 14 residues. CDR1 and CDR2 from the germline V gene are MDHEN and SYDVKM. This chain's CDR3 is CASSLVAESYEQYF. DNA for the CDR3: TGTGCCAGCAGTTTAGTAGCGGAATCCTACGAGCAGTACTTC.